This TCR beta chain is drawn from a study of T cells in Graves' hyperthyroidism and ophthalmopathy. This clonotype was detected only a few times. V lost 5 bases and J lost 5, with 13 bases in between. There are 13 residues in the CDR3. The V gene's germline CDR1 is MDHEN and CDR2 SYDVKM. TCR beta CDR3 regions were amplified from RNA transcripts. First-round RT-PCR targeting the TCR CDR3 was performed with the HTBI primer set. TCRdb reprocessed the multiplex PCR reads with MiXCR, giving one entry per CDR3 protein. The table shows fewer than 700,000 distinct CDR3 sequences, with 17% occurring only once. This chain joins TRBV28 and TRBJ2-7; D perhaps matches TRBD2 (6 bases). The sequence derives from a woman younger than 30 with Graves' ophthalmopathy. Sequenced: blood. The CDR3 protein is CASSLGPGDEQYF. CDR3 sequence (DNA): TGTGCCAGCAGTCTCGGACCGGGGGACGAGCAGTACTTC. The whole variable domain, filled in from reference TRBV28 and TRBJ2-7, reads DVKVTQSSRYLVKRTGEKVFLECVQDMDHENMFWYRQDPGLGLRLIYFSYDVKMKEKGDIPEGYSVSREKKERFSLILESASTNQTSMYLCASSLGPGDEQYFGPGTRLTVT.